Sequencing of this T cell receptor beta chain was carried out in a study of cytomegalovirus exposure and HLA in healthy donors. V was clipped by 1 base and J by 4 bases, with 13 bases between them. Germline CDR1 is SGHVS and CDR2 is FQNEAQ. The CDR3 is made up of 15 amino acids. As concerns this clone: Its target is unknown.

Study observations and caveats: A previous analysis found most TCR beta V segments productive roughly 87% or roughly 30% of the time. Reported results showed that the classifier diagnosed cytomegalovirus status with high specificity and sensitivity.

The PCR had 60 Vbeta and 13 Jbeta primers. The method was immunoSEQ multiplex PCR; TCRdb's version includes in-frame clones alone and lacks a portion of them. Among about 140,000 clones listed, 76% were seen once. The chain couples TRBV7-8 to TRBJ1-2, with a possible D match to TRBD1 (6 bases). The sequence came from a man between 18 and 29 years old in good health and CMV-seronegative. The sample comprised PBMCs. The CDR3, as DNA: TGTGCCAGCAGCTTAGTGGGCGGCAGGGGCTATGGCTACACCTTC. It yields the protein CASSLVGGRGYGYTF.